One and the same sample provided the 4 T cell receptor beta chains below, sequenced in a study of blood T cell repertoires in COVID-19. Sequenced by immunoSEQ multiplex PCR; TCRdb stores in-frame clones only, minus some. The sample lists fewer than 200,000 clones, under 90% occurring once. The sample consisted of PBMCs or T cells enriched from blood (not recorded which). The receptor source for this set is a man aged 50 to 60 who had recovered from COVID-19.

J is TRBJ1-4 and V is TRBV5-1; D uncertain. The CDR3 covers 15 residues. V lost 4 bases and J 8 bases, leaving 18 bases between the germline ends. The germline V gene has CDR1 SGHRS and CDR2 YFSETQ. In DNA form, the CDR3 reads TGCGCCAGCAGCCCACGGCCATCTTCGGGGGAAAAACTGTTTTTT. It specifies CASSPRPSSGEKLFF.

V and J are TRBV3-1 (or the pseudogene TRBV3-2) and TRBJ2-4, with D possibly being TRBD1 (5 bases). Germline loops: CDR1 LGHDT, CDR2 YNNKEL (reference sequence). The CDR3 is 17 amino acids. Trimming pared 1 base from V and 8 bases from J, leaving 21 bases between. The CDR3 protein is CASSQGAAGHYGDIQYF. In DNA form, the CDR3 reads TGTGCCAGCAGCCAAGGGGCGGCAGGGCACTATGGGGACATTCAGTACTTC.

The chain has TRBV7-2 and TRBJ1-2; no clear D gene. This CDR3 is built from 15 residues. Germline V gene lookup returns CDR1 SGHTA and CDR2 FQGNSA. V was cut by 5 bases and J by 4 bases, with 17 bases left in between. The CDR3 loop reads CASSVTGGLTYGYTF. The CDR3 nucleotides are TGTGCCAGCAGCGTTACCGGAGGACTAACCTATGGCTACACCTTC. The whole variable domain, remainder taken from reference TRBV7-2 and TRBJ1-2, is GAGVSQSPSNKVTEKGKDVELRCDPISGHTALYWYRQSLGQGLEFLIYFQGNSAPDKSGLPSDRFSAERTGGSVSTLTIQRTQQEDSAVYLCASSVTGGLTYGYTFGSGTRLTVV.

A note on this clone: An end of the junction differs from the germline gene, which may be a read error. The chain joins TRBV7-7 to TRBJ1-1; a possible D gene is TRBD1 (5 bases). This CDR3 is built from 13 residues. The V gene's germline CDR1 is SSHAT and CDR2 FNYEAQ (reference sequence). CDR3 residues: CASSLDKNTEAFF. The CDR3 DNA reads as TGTGCTAGCAGCTTGGACAAGAACACTGAAGCTTTCTTT.